This entry describes one T cell receptor (beta chain). Measured with immunoSEQ multiplex PCR; TCRdb has only the in-frame clones, and not every one. The data show under 50,000 clones, 70% to 90% seen once. These data come from a study of blood T cell repertoires in COVID-19. In germline, CDR1 is GTSNPN, CDR2 SVGIG (reference sequence). The CDR3 runs 14 residues. Trimming stripped 4 bases from V and 4 bases from J, with 16 bases between. V is TRBV30 and J is TRBJ1-1, with D unclear. Sequenced material: peripheral blood. The sequence was obtained from a man aged 55 to 70 with COVID-19, enrolled during active disease. The CDR3 sequence: CAWTQKPTRTEAFF. CDR3 bases: TGTGCCTGGACCCAAAAACCGACACGCACTGAAGCTTTCTTT. Combining the CDR3 with reference TRBV30 and TRBJ1-1 gives the whole variable domain SQTIHQWPATLVQPVGSPLSLECTVEGTSNPNLYWYRQAAGRGLQLLFYSVGIGQISSEVPQNLSASRPQDRQFILSSKKLLLSDSGFYLCAWTQKPTRTEAFFGQGTRLTVV.